This T cell receptor (beta chain) appears in the sequencing data of a study of identical twins. Study-wide findings and caveats: Reduced insertions were recorded for abundant cord blood beta clonotypes, with no such pattern in memory repertoires.

The CDR3 is 15 residues long. V gave up 5 bases and J gave up 3 bases, with 17 bases separating them. Germline V gene lookup returns CDR1 SGHTA and CDR2 FQGNSA. Template switching (which added a universal primer site) was used, and cDNA carried unique molecular identifiers. TCRdb analysed the 5' RACE reads with MiXCR anew, one entry per CDR3 protein. The repertoire includes about 520,000 distinct CDR3 sequences, less than 25% of them detected once, and roughly 0.91% sits in the top ten. Of note for this clonotype: The antigen is not known.

These same records also appear under a second study, on T cells expressing NK-cell markers. This second study says: CD3+CD56+NKG2C+, CD3+CD56+NKG2C- and CD3+CD56-NKG2C+ T cells, once sorted, supplied the TCR beta repertoires. Restriction of sorting to alpha-beta TCR T cells was accomplished in several experiments using an anti-gamma-delta TCR antibody.

The receptor's source is a woman younger than 30 in good health. The V and J genes are TRBV7-2 and TRBJ2-7, with D unresolved. The material sequenced was CD4+ T cells sorted from blood. The CDR3 loop is CASSPKAYPNYEQYF. The CDR3 DNA reads as TGTGCCAGCAGCCCAAAGGCCTATCCGAACTACGAGCAGTACTTC.